Below are 24 T cell receptor beta chains sequenced from a single sample in a study of early T cells in non-severe SARS-CoV-2 infection. MiXCR, applied by TCRdb to the 5' RACE reads, yields one record per CDR3 protein. The repertoire includes roughly 32,000 distinct CDR3 sequences, approximately 7% of them detected once, and about two fifths sits in the top ten. Sequencing was carried out using whole blood. The receptors shown here come from an adult who was a healthcare worker with PCR-confirmed SARS-CoV-2 infection or an uninfected control (not recorded which).

The table lists this clonotype with many counts. This rearrangement joins TRBV9 to TRBJ2-2; no clear D gene. The germline V and J ends were trimmed by 0 bases and 3 bases, with 15 bases remaining between them. Germline-derived CDR1 and CDR2 are SGDLS and YYNGEE. The CDR3 extends over 17 amino acids. Here the CDR3 reads CASSVAVGGPHTGELFF. CDR3 in DNA: TGTGCCAGCAGCGTAGCTGTGGGCGGACCCCACACCGGGGAGCTGTTTTTT.

V gene TRBV7-6 combines with J gene TRBJ2-3; a possible D gene is TRBD1 (6 bases). The germline V and J ends were trimmed by 5 bases and 8 bases, with 23 bases remaining between them. Germline loops: CDR1 SGHVS, CDR2 FNYEAQ. CDR3 length: 16 amino acids. The CDR3 DNA is TGTGCCAGCAGCCCGAGACAGGTCGTACAGGGTGGTACGCAGTATTTT. This translates into CASSPRQVVQGGTQYF.

This clonotype was detected ten times or more. The rearrangement uses TRBV7-2 and TRBJ1-1; TRBD1 matches at 10 bases. The CDR3 covers 15 residues. Looked up from germline, CDR1 is SGHTA and CDR2 is FQGNSA. J was trimmed by 3 bases and V by 1 base; bases with no gene match: 2. The CDR3, as DNA: TGTGCCAGCAGCTTAGTTGGGACAGGGGACACTGAAGCTTTCTTT. It yields the protein CASSLVGTGDTEAFF.

This clonotype was recorded many times. This chain joins TRBV18 and TRBJ1-1; the D is unclear. Trimming pared 0 bases from V and 4 bases from J, leaving 12 bases between. Germline V gene lookup returns CDR1 KGHSH and CDR2 LQKENI. The CDR3 extends over 15 amino acids. This CDR3 is CASSPPNSLFTEAFF. As DNA, the CDR3 is TGTGCCAGCTCACCACCAAATTCACTGTTCACTGAAGCTTTCTTT.

This clonotype was recorded only once. This chain connects TRBV28 to TRBJ2-5; 10 bases are a match to TRBD1. Unmatched junction bases numbered 10, after V lost 4 bases and J lost 5 bases. The CDR3 totals 16 residues. Germline loops: CDR1 MDHEN, CDR2 SYDVKM. CDR3 DNA: TGTGCCAGCAGTTCTACCTTGGGACAGGGGAGGGAGACCCAGTACTTC. Amino acid sequence: CASSSTLGQGRETQYF.

This clonotype was seen a handful of times. For the CDR3, the DNA is TGTGCCAGCAGCGCAATACGACTAGCGGGACCAGATACGCAGTATTTT. Protein sequence: CASSAIRLAGPDTQYF. This chain uses TRBV7-3 with TRBJ2-3; 11 bases fit TRBD2. The CDR3 totals 16 residues. CDR1 is SGHTA and CDR2 is FQGTGA in the germline V gene. V gave up 5 bases and J gave up 4 bases; unmatched junction bases: 8.

This clonotype has ten or more counts. This chain uses TRBV10-3 with TRBJ1-1; no firm D call. Germline V gene lookup returns CDR1 ENHRY and CDR2 SYGVKD. Trimming took off 6 bases at V and 5 bases at J, with 16 bases between the two ends. The CDR3 is 14 residues long. The CDR3 region is CAISPPGSLTEAFF. The CDR3 region has the DNA TGTGCCATCAGCCCCCCGGGGTCGCTAACTGAAGCTTTCTTT.

The DNA of the CDR3 is TGTGCCAGCAGTTACTCGGGACTAGCGGGGGTAGAGACCCAGTACTTC. Protein: CASSYSGLAGVETQYF. The chain has TRBV6-5 and TRBJ2-5, with TRBD2 matching 14 bases. Germline V lookup: CDR1 MNHEY, CDR2 SVGAGI. This CDR3 region has 16 residues. V gave up 0 bases and J gave up 4 bases; unmatched junction bases: 1.

The table lists this clonotype with a few counts. CDR3 sequence (DNA): TGTGCCAGCAACGGGACTAGACCTTACAATGAGCAGTTCTTC. Translating gives CASNGTRPYNEQFF. V gene TRBV2 combines with J gene TRBJ2-1, with 8 bases matching TRBD2. CDR3 length: 14 residues. Germline CDR1 and CDR2: SNHLY and FYNNEI. Unmatched junction bases numbered 6, after V lost 7 bases and J lost 4 bases.

This clonotype has ten or more counts. The rearrangement links TRBV24-1 to TRBJ2-7; 8 bases line up with TRBD1. The CDR3 covers 15 residues. CDR1 KGHDR and CDR2 SFDVKD come from the germline V gene. J was trimmed by 3 bases and V by 4 bases; bases with no gene match: 7. The CDR3 DNA sequence: TGTGCCACCAGTGAGTCCGGGACAGGCAACTACGAGCAGTACTTC. Translation: CATSESGTGNYEQYF.

This clonotype was seen repeatedly, ten times or more. Here the CDR3 DNA reads TGTGCCAGCAGCTGGGGACAATTTAACTATGGCTACACCTTC. Its protein product is CASSWGQFNYGYTF. The chain joins TRBV7-9 to TRBJ1-2; possibly TRBD1 for D (6 bases). Trimming shortened V by 4 bases and J by 1 base, and 10 bases separated the two germline ends. The germline CDR1 and CDR2 sequences are SEHNR and FQNEAQ (reference sequence). This CDR3 has 14 amino acids.

This clonotype was detected only a few times. The chain is built from TRBV28 and TRBJ2-3; D unclear. The V gene lost 6 bases and the J gene lost 13 bases, with 20 bases spanning the gap. The CDR3 runs to 13 residues. Germline-derived CDR1 and CDR2 are MDHEN and SYDVKM. CDR3: CASSSDVSRTKYF. In nucleotides, the CDR3 is TGTGCCAGCAGCAGTGATGTGTCACGGACGAAGTATTTT.

In this sample, this clonotype turned up a few times. The junction differs from germline at one of its ends, possibly a read error. This chain links TRBV7-7 with TRBJ2-5; possibly TRBD2 for D (5 bases). From germline, CDR1 is SSHAT and CDR2 FNYEAQ (reference sequence). The CDR3 extends over 15 amino acids. The chain's CDR3 is CASSLARSSPETQYF. CDR3 bases: TGTGCTAGCAGCTTAGCGCGCTCTAGCCCAGAGACCCAGTACTTC.

In its sample, this clonotype was seen many times. The V call is TRBV7-8, the J call TRBJ2-3; TRBD2 matches 11 bases. From germline, CDR1 is SGHVS and CDR2 FQNEAQ. CDR3 size: 17 residues. J gave up 1 base and V 4 bases, and 7 bases lay outside the gene matches. The CDR3 DNA reads as TGTGCCAGCAGCTCCCTACCGGGACTAGCGGGCACAGATACGCAGTATTTT. It specifies CASSSLPGLAGTDTQYF.

This clonotype was seen repeatedly, ten times or more. CDR3 sequence (DNA): TGTGCCAGCAGCGCTGGACTCAGGGGAAGCACAGATACGCAGTATTTT. Encoded protein: CASSAGLRGSTDTQYF. The chain has TRBV11-2 and TRBJ2-3, with D maybe TRBD1 (6 bases). In germline, CDR1 is SGHAT, CDR2 FQNNGV. The V and J ends lost 5 bases and 0 bases respectively, with 15 bases between them. The CDR3 is 16 residues long.

This clonotype was detected ten times or more. At one end, the junction sequence differs from germline, possibly due to a read error. The chain is built from TRBV12-3 or TRBV12-4 and TRBJ1-1; D gene uncertain. The CDR3 spans 13 residues. In DNA, the CDR3 is TGTGCCAGCAGGCTTACAGTGAACAATGAAGCTTTCTTT. Amino acid sequence: CASRLTVNNEAFF.

This clonotype was picked up many times. The V and J genes are TRBV12-3 or TRBV12-4 and TRBJ2-1, with D unresolved. V was trimmed by 5 bases and J by 12 bases, leaving 20 bases between them. This CDR3 is built from 14 residues. This CDR3 is CASSLESGLLSQFF. CDR3 sequence (DNA): TGTGCCAGCAGTCTGGAGAGTGGGTTACTATCGCAGTTCTTC.

CDR3 sequence reads: CSAEQGAYGYTF. In DNA form, the CDR3 reads TGCAGTGCGGAACAGGGGGCCTATGGCTACACCTTC. This chain links TRBV20-1 with TRBJ1-2; TRBD1 aligns across 9 bases. Germline CDR1 and CDR2: DFQATT and SNEGSKA (reference sequence). V was pared by 6 bases and J by 4 bases, with 3 bases of the junction left unmatched. The CDR3 totals 12 residues.

The V gene is TRBV7-9, the J gene TRBJ1-5; 8 bases match TRBD1. The CDR3 totals 13 residues. Trimming at V came to 6 bases and at J to 7 bases, leaving 5 bases not matched to a gene. Germline CDR1 SEHNR, CDR2 FQNEAQ (reference sequence). The CDR3 nucleotides are TGTGCCAGCAGTTTGGGACAGGTGCAGCCCCAGCATTTT. The encoded protein is CASSLGQVQPQHF. Variable domain in full (rest from reference TRBV7-9 and TRBJ1-5): DTGVSQNPRHKITKRGQNVTFRCDPISEHNRLYWYRQTLGQGPEFLTYFQNEAQLEKSRLLSDRFSAERPKGSFSTLEIQRTEQGDSAMYLCASSLGQVQPQHFGDGTRLSIL.

The chain couples TRBV20-1 to TRBJ2-1; tentative D call: TRBD2 (5 bases). Trimming pared 3 bases from V and 6 bases from J, leaving 12 bases between. The V gene's germline CDR1 is DFQATT and CDR2 SNEGSKA (reference sequence). The CDR3 sequence is 13 residues long. The CDR3 loop is CSASRLARNEQFF. The CDR3 nucleotides are TGCAGTGCTAGCAGGTTAGCGCGCAATGAGCAGTTCTTC.

This clonotype came up many times. This rearrangement joins TRBV24-1 to TRBJ2-7, with TRBD1 as a possible D gene (6 bases). This CDR3 has 12 residues. V lost 10 bases and J 3 bases, leaving 12 bases between the germline ends. Germline V lookup: CDR1 KGHDR, CDR2 SFDVKD. The CDR3 protein is CATEDSFYEQYF. DNA for the CDR3: TGTGCCACGGAGGACAGTTTCTACGAGCAGTACTTC.

This clonotype was seen repeatedly, ten times or more. The CDR3 here is CASSALGTALRDTQYF. The DNA for the CDR3 is TGTGCCAGCAGTGCCCTCGGAACGGCGTTGCGAGATACGCAGTATTTT. This rearrangement joins TRBV28 to TRBJ2-3; no reliable D call. V dropped 5 bases and J dropped 5 bases, with 20 bases sitting between them. This CDR3 spans 16 amino acids. Looked up from germline, CDR1 is MDHEN and CDR2 is SYDVKM.

The chain combines TRBV6-1 with TRBJ2-1; maybe TRBD1 (6 bases). The CDR3 is 14 amino acids. V gave up 5 bases and J gave up 3 bases, with 11 bases separating them. In germline, CDR1 is MNHNS, CDR2 SASEGT. The CDR3 sequence is CASSWGPSYNEQFF. The DNA for the CDR3 is TGTGCCAGCAGTTGGGGGCCAAGCTACAATGAGCAGTTCTTC.

This clonotype was observed a handful of times. The J gene is TRBJ2-1, the V gene TRBV7-3; the D gene is possibly TRBD2 (5 bases). Trimming shortened V by 5 bases and J by 9 bases, and 8 bases separated the two germline ends. CDR3 length: 11 residues. Germline CDR1 and CDR2: SGHTA and FQGTGA. The CDR3 sequence: CASSPSIEQFF. In DNA form, the CDR3 reads TGTGCCAGCAGCCCTAGCATTGAGCAGTTCTTC.